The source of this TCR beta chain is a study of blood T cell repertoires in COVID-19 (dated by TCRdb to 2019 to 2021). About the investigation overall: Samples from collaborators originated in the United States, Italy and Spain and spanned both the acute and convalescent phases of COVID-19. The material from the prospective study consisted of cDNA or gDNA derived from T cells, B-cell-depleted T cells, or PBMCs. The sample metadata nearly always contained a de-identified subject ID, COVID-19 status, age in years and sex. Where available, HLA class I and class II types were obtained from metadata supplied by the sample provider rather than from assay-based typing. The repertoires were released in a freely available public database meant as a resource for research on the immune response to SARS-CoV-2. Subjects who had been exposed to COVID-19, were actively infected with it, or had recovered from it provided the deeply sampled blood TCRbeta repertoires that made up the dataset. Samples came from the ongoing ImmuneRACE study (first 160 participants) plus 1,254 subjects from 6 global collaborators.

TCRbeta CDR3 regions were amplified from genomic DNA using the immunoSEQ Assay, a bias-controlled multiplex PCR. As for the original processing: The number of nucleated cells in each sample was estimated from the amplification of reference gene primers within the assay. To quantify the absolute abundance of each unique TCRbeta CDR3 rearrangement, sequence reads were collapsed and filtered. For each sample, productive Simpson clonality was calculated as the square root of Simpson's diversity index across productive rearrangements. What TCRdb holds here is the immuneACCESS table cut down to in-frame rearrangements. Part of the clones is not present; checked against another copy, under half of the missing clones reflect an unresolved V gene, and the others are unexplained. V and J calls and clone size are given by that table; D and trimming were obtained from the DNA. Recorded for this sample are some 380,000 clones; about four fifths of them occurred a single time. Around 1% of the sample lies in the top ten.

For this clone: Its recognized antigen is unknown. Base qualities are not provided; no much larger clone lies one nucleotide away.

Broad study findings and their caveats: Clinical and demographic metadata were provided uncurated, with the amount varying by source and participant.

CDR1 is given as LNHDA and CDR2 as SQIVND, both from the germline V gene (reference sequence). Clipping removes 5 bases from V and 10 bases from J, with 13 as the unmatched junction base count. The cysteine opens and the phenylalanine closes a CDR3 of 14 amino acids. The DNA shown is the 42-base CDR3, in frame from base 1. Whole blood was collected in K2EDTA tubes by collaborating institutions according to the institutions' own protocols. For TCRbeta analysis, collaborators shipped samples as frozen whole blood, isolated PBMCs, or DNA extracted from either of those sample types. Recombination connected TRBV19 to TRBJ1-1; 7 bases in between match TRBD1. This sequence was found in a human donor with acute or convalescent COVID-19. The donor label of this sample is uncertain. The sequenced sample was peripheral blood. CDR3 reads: CASSSYRGFSLAFF. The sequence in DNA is TGTGCCAGTAGTTCCTACAGGGGTTTCAGCTTAGCTTTCTTT.